This T cell receptor (beta chain) stems from a study of blood T cell repertoires in COVID-19. Only in-frame clones appear in the TCRdb table, and some are missing; sequencing was by immunoSEQ multiplex PCR. Of roughly 59,000 clones listed, more than 75% are singletons. The CDR3 covers 13 residues. The V segment lost 6 bases and the J segment 3 bases; nucleotides outside the gene matches: 2. The germline V gene has CDR1 SEHNR and CDR2 FQNEAQ (reference sequence). The source material was peripheral blood. This TCR came from a man older than 75 with acute or convalescent COVID-19. This chain uses TRBV7-9 with TRBJ2-7; TRBD1 aligns across 10 bases. CDR3 nucleotide sequence: TGTGCCAGCAGTAGGACAGGGGGCTACGAGCAGTACTTC. Amino acids: CASSRTGGYEQYF.